The rows below give T cell receptor beta chains drawn from one sample of a study of regulatory T cells in long-lasting Graves disease. TCRdb reprocessed the multiplex PCR reads via MiXCR and lists one record per CDR3 protein. The sample has a few hundred thousand distinct CDR3 sequences, around 20% seen once. The sequencing here drew on peripheral blood mononuclear cells (PBMCs), taken at new diagnosis, from a patient treated with antithyroid drugs. The receptors were sampled from a female donor with Graves disease. The CDR3 runs from the conserved cysteine through the conserved F or W. Fields, in order: clone size, D gene, V gene, J gene, CDR3 DNA, CDR3 protein. D genes are given only for firm matches. Only part of the rows carry a size: once, few, many, or a class if the clone is expanded.

>many|NA|TRBV7-9|TRBJ2-3
TGTGCCAGCAGCTTAGCCCCGGAGAGTACGCAGTATTTT
CASSLAPESTQYF
>few|NA|TRBV2|TRBJ1-5
TGTGCCAGTTCCGTATCCGGACAGAATCAGCCCCAGCATTTT
CASSVSGQNQPQHF
>many|TRBD1|TRBV11-2|TRBJ1-4
TGTGCCAGCAGCTCGAACAGGGGAGGGTTCGGTAATGAAAAACTGTTTTTT
CASSSNRGGFGNEKLFF
>many|NA|TRBV2|TRBJ2-7
TGTGCCAGCAGTGGGACAGTTCAGTACTTC
CASSGTVQYF
>many|NA|TRBV2|TRBJ2-4
TGTGCCAGCGTTGGGAGGGGGGCGCTAGCCAAAAACATTCAGTACTTC
CASVGRGALAKNIQYF
>many|TRBD2|TRBV3-1|TRBJ2-1
TGTGCCAGCAGCCAACCCGGGACTAGTTATGAGCAGTTCTTC
CASSQPGTSYEQFF
>many|TRBD1|TRBV5-1|TRBJ2-3
TGCGCCAGCAGCTTTCGAACAGGGGAGACAGATACGCAGTATTTT
CASSFRTGETDTQYF
>NA|NA|TRBV7-2|TRBJ2-1
TGTGCCAGCAGCTCCCTAGGAGGGTACAATGAGCAGTTCTTC
CASSSLGGYNEQFF
>many|TRBD1|TRBV28|TRBJ1-5
TGTGCCAGCAGCCTCCAGACAGGGGGCAATCAGCCCCAGCATTTT
CASSLQTGGNQPQHF
>NA|TRBD1|TRBV12-3/TRBV12-4|TRBJ2-5
TGTGCCAGCATAGGGACAGAGGGGACCCAGTACTTC
CASIGTEGTQYF
>many|NA|TRBV29-1|TRBJ2-1
TGCAGCGTTGAAGACACGAGCGGGCAGTTCTTC
CSVEDTSGQFF
>many|TRBD1|TRBV2|TRBJ2-7
TGTGCCAGCAGAGCAGGGGGCCTACAGCAGTACTTC
CASRAGGLQQYF
>NA|NA|TRBV9|TRBJ2-3
TGTGCCAGCAGCGCCGTAGCGAGATCCACAGATACGCAGTATTTT
CASSAVARSTDTQYF
>few|TRBD1|TRBV24-1|TRBJ1-2
TGTGCCACCAGTGAGAGAGAGGGGACAGGGGACCCCTATGGCTACACCTTC
CATSEREGTGDPYGYTF
>many|NA|TRBV10-3|TRBJ2-7
TGTGCCATCAACAGGGCCAGGGATACCTACGAGCAGTACTTC
CAINRARDTYEQYF
>many|NA|TRBV3-2|TRBJ2-3
TGTGCCAGCAGCCACCCGAGGTCGGGGGCTCTGACAGATACGCAGTATTTT
CASSHPRSGALTDTQYF
>many|TRBD1|TRBV19|TRBJ1-2
TGTGCCAGTAGTATTGCGGGACAGACTAAAAACTATGGCTACACCTTC
CASSIAGQTKNYGYTF
>many|NA|TRBV29-1|TRBJ1-2
TGCAGCGTTGAGTGGGGGGCTCTTGGCTACACCTTC
CSVEWGALGYTF
>many|TRBD1|TRBV20-1|TRBJ1-2
TGCAGTGGTGAACGACAGGGGCAGAGCTACACCTTC
CSGERQGQSYTF
>many|TRBD2|TRBV7-8|TRBJ2-3
TGTGCCAGCAGCTTGTCTAGCGGGGGGGCAGAAGATACGCAGTATTTT
CASSLSSGGAEDTQYF
>many|NA|TRBV5-1|TRBJ2-1
TGCGCCAGCAGCTTGGTCGGGGGTGTCAATGAGCAGTTCTTC
CASSLVGGVNEQFF
>many|TRBD2|TRBV7-8|TRBJ2-7
TGTGCCAGCAGCTTAGGACTAGCGGGAGAATACGAGCAGTACTTC
CASSLGLAGEYEQYF
>many|NA|TRBV3-1|TRBJ2-2
TGTGCCAGCAGCCAAGATGTGCAAGGTACCGGGGAGCTGTTTTTT
CASSQDVQGTGELFF
>NA|TRBD2|TRBV20-1|TRBJ2-1
TGCAGTGCTAGAGATGGGGCTAGCGGGCTCAATGAGCAGTTCTTC
CSARDGASGLNEQFF
>many|NA|TRBV20-1|TRBJ2-1
TGCAGTGCACCGACTCTACGGGGCTACAATGAGCAGTTCTTC
CSAPTLRGYNEQFF
>NA|NA|TRBV5-8|TRBJ2-7
TGTGCCAGCAGCTTCCGGGACTCCTACTCCTACGAGCAGTACTTC
CASSFRDSYSYEQYF
>many|NA|TRBV2|TRBJ1-5
TGTGCCAGCAACCCGCTGGGGAAAAGGGATCAGCCCCAGCATTTT
CASNPLGKRDQPQHF
>many|NA|TRBV6-1|TRBJ1-5
TGTGCCAGCAGCAACGGACAGCTCGGGCCCCAGCATTTT
CASSNGQLGPQHF
>many|NA|TRBV28|TRBJ1-2
TGTGCCAGCAGTTTATTTAGTGTCGGCTATGGCTACACCTTC
CASSLFSVGYGYTF
>many|NA|TRBV5-1|TRBJ2-1
TGCGCCAGCAAGGATGAGAGCGGACCTTACAATGAGCAGTTCTTC
CASKDESGPYNEQFF
>many|TRBD1|TRBV28|TRBJ1-6
TGTGCCAGCAGCCTGACAGGGCAACATAATTCACCCCTCCACTTT
CASSLTGQHNSPLHF
>many|TRBD2|TRBV28|TRBJ2-3
TGTGCCAGCAAGTTACTAGCGGGGGGAGCAGATACGCAGTATTTT
CASKLLAGGADTQYF
>many|NA|TRBV6-2/TRBV6-3|TRBJ2-3
TGTGCCAGCAGTTACGTGAGGGACACAGATACGCAGTATTTT
CASSYVRDTDTQYF
>NA|NA|TRBV6-2/TRBV6-3|TRBJ1-5
TGTTCCAGCAGGAAGACACTGGATCATCAGCCCCAGCATTTT
CSSRKTLDHQPQHF
>many|NA|TRBV30|TRBJ2-3
TGTGCCTGGAGTGTAGTTAGCGGAAGCACAGATACGCAGTATTTT
CAWSVVSGSTDTQYF
>many|NA|TRBV27|TRBJ2-1
TGTGCCAGCAGTCCACTCCGGACTTTGTACAATGAGCAGTTCTTC
CASSPLRTLYNEQFF
>many|TRBD1|TRBV4-3|TRBJ1-5
TGCGCCAGCAGCCCGGACAGGGCTATTAATCAGCCCCAGCATTTT
CASSPDRAINQPQHF
>many|NA|TRBV5-6|TRBJ2-3
TGTGCCAGCAGCTCCGTTACCGTCGTCTCACGTTACACAGATACGCAGTATTTT
CASSSVTVVSRYTDTQYF
>NA|NA|TRBV7-2|TRBJ2-3
TGTGCCAGCAGCTTAGGAACGGGAGCGGGAGATACGCAGTATTTT
CASSLGTGAGDTQYF
>NA|NA|TRBV7-9|TRBJ2-5
TGTGCCAGCAGCTTAGGCTCAGGGGAATCAGAGACCCAGTACTTC
CASSLGSGESETQYF
>many|TRBD1|TRBV28|TRBJ2-2
TGTGCCAGCAGTTCGAACTACAGGGGGGCGAGGGAGCTGTTTTTT
CASSSNYRGARELFF
>NA|NA|TRBV10-3|TRBJ2-3
TGTGCCATCAGTGAGTTGGCAGGGGAGAGGGGCGATACGCAGTATTTT
CAISELAGERGDTQYF
>many|TRBD2|TRBV5-1|TRBJ2-1
TGCGCCAGCAGCTCTGGGACTAGCGGGGGGGCCAGCAATGAGCAGTTCTTC
CASSSGTSGGASNEQFF
>many|TRBD1|TRBV10-3|TRBJ2-6
TGTGCCATCAGTGAGTCGACAGGGAAAGGCTCTGGGGCCAACGTCCTGACTTTC
CAISESTGKGSGANVLTF
>many|TRBD2|TRBV5-5|TRBJ2-1
TGTGCCAGCAGCGTGGGACTAGCGGGGGAGTACAATGAGCAGTTCTTC
CASSVGLAGEYNEQFF
>many|NA|TRBV27|TRBJ2-5
TGTGCCAGCAGTTTCGACAGACCCCCAGAGACCCAGTACTTC
CASSFDRPPETQYF
>many|NA|TRBV19|TRBJ2-3
TGTGCCAGTAGCGGGGCGAGCACAGATACGCAGTATTTT
CASSGASTDTQYF
>many|TRBD1|TRBV14|TRBJ2-5
TGTGCCAGCAGCCCCTCGACAGGGCCAGAGACCCAGTACTTC
CASSPSTGPETQYF
>few|NA|TRBV24-1|TRBJ2-1
TGTGCCACCAGTGAATGGCAGAGCTCCTACAATGAGCAGTTCTTC
CATSEWQSSYNEQFF
>many|TRBD1|TRBV2|TRBJ2-7
TGTGCCAGCAGTGAAGTACAGGGGGACGACGAGCAGTACTTC
CASSEVQGDDEQYF
>many|NA|TRBV11-3|TRBJ2-5
TGTGCCAGCAGCTTAGACTGGCGGGACGTTCGGGAGACCCAGTACTTC
CASSLDWRDVRETQYF